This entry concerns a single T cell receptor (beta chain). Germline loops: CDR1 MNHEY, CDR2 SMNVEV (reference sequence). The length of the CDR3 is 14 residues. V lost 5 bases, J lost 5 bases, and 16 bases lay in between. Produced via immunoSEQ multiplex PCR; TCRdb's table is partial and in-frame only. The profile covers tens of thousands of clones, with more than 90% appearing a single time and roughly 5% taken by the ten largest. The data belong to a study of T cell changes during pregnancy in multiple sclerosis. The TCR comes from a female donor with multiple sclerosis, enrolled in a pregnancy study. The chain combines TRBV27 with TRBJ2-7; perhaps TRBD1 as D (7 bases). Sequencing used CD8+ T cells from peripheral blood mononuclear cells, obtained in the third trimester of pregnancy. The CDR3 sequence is CASSLLQGRNEQYF. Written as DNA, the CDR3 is TGTGCCAGCAGTCTATTACAGGGGAGGAACGAGCAGTACTTC.